Each of the 3 T cell receptor beta chains below was sequenced from the same sample in a study of cytomegalovirus exposure and HLA in healthy donors. The PCR was carried out with 60 Vbeta primers and 13 Jbeta primers. Generated by immunoSEQ multiplex PCR, the TCRdb table keeps only in-frame clones and is missing some. The table has about 130,000 clones, about four fifths seen once. What was sequenced was PBMCs. The receptors come from a male donor in good health and CMV-seronegative.

The V gene is TRBV7-9, the J gene TRBJ2-7; a weak D match, TRBD2 (5 bases). The CDR3 covers 14 residues. The germline V and J ends were trimmed by 3 bases and 5 bases, with 14 bases remaining between them. Germline CDR1 is SEHNR and CDR2 is FQNEAQ (reference sequence). DNA of the CDR3: TGTGCCAGCAGCTTCAGCCCTGGGAGCCACGAGCAGTACTTC. Translated, it gives CASSFSPGSHEQYF.

This sequence joins TRBV2 and TRBJ2-5; 9 bases are shared with TRBD1. Germline CDR1 and CDR2: SNHLY and FYNNEI. This CDR3 contains 16 residues. V gave up 3 bases and J gave up 5 bases; unmatched junction bases: 10. CDR3 DNA: TGTGCCAGCAGTGAGGGGAACAGGGGGCGTTGGGAGACCCAGTACTTC. Translation gives CASSEGNRGRWETQYF. Together with reference TRBV2 and TRBJ2-5, the CDR3 gives the full variable domain: EPEVTQTPSHQVTQMGQEVILRCVPISNHLYFYWYRQILGQKVEFLVSFYNNEISEKSEIFDDQFSVERPDGSNFTLKIRSTKLEDSAMYFCASSEGNRGRWETQYFGPGTRLLVL.

This clone was picked up a small number of times. The V gene is TRBV7-9, the J gene TRBJ1-3; 9 nucleotides agree with TRBD1. CDR3 size: 14 residues. The germline CDR1 and CDR2 sequences are SEHNR and FQNEAQ (reference sequence). With 5 bases clipped from V and 4 bases from J, the junction kept 3 bases outside the gene matches. CDR3 nucleotide sequence: TGTGCCAGCAGCACCGGGACAGGGGGAAACACCATATATTTT. It translates to CASSTGTGGNTIYF.